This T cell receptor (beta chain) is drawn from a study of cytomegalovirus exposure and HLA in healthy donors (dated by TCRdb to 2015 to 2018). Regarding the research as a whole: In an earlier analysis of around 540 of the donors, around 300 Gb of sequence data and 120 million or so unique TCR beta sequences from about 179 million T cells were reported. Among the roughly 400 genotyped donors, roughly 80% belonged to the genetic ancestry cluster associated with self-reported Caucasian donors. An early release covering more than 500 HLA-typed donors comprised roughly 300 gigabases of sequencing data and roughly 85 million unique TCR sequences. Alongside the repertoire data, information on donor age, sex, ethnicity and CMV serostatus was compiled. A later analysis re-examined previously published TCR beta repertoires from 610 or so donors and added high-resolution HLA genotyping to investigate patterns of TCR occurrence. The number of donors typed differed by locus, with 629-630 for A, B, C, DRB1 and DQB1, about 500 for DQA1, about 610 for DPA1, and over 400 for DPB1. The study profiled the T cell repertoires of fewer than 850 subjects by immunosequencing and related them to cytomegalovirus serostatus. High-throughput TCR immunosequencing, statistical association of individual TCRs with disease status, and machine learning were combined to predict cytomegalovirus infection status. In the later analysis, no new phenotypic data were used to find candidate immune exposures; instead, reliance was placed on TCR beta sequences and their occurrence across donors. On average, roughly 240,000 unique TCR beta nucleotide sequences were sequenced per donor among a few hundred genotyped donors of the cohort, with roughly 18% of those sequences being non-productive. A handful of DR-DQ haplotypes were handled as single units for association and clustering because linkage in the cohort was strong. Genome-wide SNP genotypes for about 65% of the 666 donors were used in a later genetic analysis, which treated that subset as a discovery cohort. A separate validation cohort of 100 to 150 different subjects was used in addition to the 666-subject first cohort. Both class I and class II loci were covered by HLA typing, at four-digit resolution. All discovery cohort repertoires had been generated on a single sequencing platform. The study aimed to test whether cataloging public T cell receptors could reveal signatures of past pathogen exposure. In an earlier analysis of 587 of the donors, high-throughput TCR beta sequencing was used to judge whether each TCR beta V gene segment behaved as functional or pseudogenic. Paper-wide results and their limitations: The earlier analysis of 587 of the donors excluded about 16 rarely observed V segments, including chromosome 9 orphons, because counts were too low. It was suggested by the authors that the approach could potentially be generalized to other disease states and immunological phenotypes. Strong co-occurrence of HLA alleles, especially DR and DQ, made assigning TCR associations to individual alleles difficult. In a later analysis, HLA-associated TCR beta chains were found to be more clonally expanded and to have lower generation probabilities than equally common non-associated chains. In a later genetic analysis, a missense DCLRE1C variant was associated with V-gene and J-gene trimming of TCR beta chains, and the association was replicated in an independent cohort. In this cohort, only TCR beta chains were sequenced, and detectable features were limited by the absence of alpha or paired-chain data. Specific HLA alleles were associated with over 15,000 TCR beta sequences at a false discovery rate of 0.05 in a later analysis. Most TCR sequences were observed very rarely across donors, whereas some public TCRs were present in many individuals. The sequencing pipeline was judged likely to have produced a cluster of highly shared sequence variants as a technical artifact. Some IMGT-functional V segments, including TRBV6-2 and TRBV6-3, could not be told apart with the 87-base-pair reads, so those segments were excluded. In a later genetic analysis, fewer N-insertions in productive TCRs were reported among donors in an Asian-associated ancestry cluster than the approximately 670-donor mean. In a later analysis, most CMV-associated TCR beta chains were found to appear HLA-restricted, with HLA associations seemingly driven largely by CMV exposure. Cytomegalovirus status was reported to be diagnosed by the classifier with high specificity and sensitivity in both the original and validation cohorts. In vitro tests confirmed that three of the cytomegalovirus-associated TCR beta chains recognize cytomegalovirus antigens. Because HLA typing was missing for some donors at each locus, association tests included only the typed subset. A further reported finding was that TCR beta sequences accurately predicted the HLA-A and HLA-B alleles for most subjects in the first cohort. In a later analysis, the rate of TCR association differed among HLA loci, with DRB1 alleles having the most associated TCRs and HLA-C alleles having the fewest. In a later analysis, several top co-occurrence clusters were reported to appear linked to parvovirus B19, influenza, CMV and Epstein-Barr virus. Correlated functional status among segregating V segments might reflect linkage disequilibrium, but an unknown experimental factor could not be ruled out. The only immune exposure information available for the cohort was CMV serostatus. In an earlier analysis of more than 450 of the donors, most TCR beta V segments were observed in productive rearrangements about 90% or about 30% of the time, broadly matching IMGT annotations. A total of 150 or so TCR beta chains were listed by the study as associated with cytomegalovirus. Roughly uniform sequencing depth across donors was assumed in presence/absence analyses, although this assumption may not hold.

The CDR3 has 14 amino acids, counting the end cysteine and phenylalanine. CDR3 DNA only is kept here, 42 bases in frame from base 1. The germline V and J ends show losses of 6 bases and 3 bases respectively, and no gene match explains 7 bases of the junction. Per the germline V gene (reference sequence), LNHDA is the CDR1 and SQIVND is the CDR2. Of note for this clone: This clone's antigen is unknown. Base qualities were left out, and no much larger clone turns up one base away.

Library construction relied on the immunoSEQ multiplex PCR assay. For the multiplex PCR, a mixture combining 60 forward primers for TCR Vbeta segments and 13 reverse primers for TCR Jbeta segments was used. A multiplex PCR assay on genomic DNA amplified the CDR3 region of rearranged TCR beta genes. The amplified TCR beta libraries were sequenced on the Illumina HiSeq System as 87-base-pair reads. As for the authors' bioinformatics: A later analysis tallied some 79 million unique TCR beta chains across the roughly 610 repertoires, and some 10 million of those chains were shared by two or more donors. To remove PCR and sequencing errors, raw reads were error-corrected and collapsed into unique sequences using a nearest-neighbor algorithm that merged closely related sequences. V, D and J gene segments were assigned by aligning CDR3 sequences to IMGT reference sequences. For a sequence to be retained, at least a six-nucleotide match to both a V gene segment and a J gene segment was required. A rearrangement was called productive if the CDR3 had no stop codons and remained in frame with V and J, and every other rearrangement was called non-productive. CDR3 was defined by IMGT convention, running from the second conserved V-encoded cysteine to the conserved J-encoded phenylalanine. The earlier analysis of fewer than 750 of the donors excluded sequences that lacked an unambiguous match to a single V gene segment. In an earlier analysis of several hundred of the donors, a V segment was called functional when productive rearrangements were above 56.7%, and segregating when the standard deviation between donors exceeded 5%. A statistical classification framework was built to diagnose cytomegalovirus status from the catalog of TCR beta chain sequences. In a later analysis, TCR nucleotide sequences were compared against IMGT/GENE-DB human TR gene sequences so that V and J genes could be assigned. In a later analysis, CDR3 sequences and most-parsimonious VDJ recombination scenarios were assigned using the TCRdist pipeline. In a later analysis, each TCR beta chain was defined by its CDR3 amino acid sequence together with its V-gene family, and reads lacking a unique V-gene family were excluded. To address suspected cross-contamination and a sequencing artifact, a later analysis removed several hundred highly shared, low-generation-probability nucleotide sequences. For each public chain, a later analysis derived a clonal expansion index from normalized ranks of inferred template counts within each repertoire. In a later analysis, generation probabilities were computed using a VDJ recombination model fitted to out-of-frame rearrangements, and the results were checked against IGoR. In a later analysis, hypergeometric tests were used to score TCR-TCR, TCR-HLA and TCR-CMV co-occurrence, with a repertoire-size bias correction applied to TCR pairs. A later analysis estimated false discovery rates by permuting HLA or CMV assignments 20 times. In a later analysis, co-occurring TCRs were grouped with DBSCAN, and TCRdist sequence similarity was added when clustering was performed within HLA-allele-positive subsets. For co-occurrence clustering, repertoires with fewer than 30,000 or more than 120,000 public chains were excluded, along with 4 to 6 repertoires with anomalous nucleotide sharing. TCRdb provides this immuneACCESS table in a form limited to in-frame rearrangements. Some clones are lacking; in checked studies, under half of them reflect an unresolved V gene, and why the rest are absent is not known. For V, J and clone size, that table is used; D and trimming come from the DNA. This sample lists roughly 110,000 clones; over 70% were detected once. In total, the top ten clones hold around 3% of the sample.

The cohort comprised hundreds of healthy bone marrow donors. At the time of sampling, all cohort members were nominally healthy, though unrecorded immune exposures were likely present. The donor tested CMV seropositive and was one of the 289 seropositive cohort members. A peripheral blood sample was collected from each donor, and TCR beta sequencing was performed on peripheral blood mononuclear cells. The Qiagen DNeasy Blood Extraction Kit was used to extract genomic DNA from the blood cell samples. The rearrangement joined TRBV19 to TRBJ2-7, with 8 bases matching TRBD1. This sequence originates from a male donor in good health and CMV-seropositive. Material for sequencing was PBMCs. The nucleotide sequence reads TGTGCCAGTAGATCCGGACAGGGAATCTACGAGCAGTACTTC. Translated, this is CASRSGQGIYEQYF. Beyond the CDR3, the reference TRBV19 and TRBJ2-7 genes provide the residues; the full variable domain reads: DGGITQSPKYLFRKEGQNVTLSCEQNLNHDAMYWYRQDPGQGLRLIYYSQIVNDFQKGDIAEGYSVSREKKESFPLTVTSAQKNPTAFYLCASRSGQGIYEQYFGPGTRLTVT.